The sequence of this T cell receptor (beta chain) was determined in a study of shared clonotypes between healthy human individuals. As concerns this clone: Its antigen is still unknown. An end of the junction differs from the germline gene, which may be a read error.

Study outcomes and limitations: In a handful of donors, around 5.5% of naive CD4 clonotypes appeared in common.

Clones were sequenced by immunoSEQ multiplex PCR, and TCRdb holds only the in-frame ones, with some missing. The table lists fewer than 200,000 clones, about 93% of them singletons. Germline-derived CDR1 and CDR2 are SQVTM and ANQGSEA. The CDR3 runs to 14 residues. The sequence was obtained from a woman in her 30s in good health. J is TRBJ1-1 and V is TRBV29-1, with D unclear. Sample: naive CD4+ T cells sorted from blood. The subset denotes: CD45RA+ positively selected. The CDR3 here is CSVEDAPGGTEAFF. CDR3 DNA: TGCAGCGTAGAAGATGCCCCAGGCGGGACTGAAGCTTTCTTT.